The source of this T cell receptor beta chain is a study of T cell changes during pregnancy in multiple sclerosis. Only in-frame clones appear in the TCRdb table, and some are missing; sequencing was by immunoSEQ multiplex PCR. The sample lists 75,000 to 100,000 clones, 91% occurring once. CDR3 size: 13 residues. The V gene lost 5 bases and the J gene lost 4 bases, with 11 bases spanning the gap. The germline V gene encodes CDR1 LGHNT and CDR2 FRNRAP. The sequences come from peripheral blood, collected after pregnancy. The chain couples TRBV12-5 to TRBJ1-1; a possible D gene is TRBD1 (5 bases). The sequence derives from a female donor in good health, enrolled as a control in a pregnancy study. This CDR3 is CASGRGTTTEAFF. The DNA of the CDR3 is TGTGCTAGTGGTCGGGGGACGACCACTGAAGCTTTCTTT.